The subject of this entry is one T cell receptor (beta chain). Its matching antigen is unknown. Primers: 60 Vbeta forward and 13 Jbeta reverse. Assay: immunoSEQ multiplex PCR; the TCRdb copy retains only in-frame clones and omits some. The table has roughly 180,000 clones, 80% seen once. This specimen comes from a study of cytomegalovirus exposure and HLA in healthy donors. Study-level points and caveats: Earlier analysis yielded a pattern in which most TCR beta V segments were productive about 90% or about 30% of the time.

Trimming took 3 bases from V and 5 from J, leaving 16 bases between them. The CDR3 extends over 15 amino acids. Germline CDR1 and CDR2: LNHDA and SQIVND (reference sequence). Sequencing input: PBMCs. The chain combines TRBV19 with TRBJ1-1; D is unclear. This TCR was recovered from a man aged 25-40 years in good health and CMV-seropositive. CDR3 protein: CASSIGRERGTEAFF. CDR3 sequence (DNA): TGTGCCAGTAGTATCGGACGGGAACGGGGAACTGAAGCTTTCTTT.